The 8 T cell receptor beta chains below all came from one sample that was sequenced in a study of T cells in narcolepsy. Here immunoSEQ multiplex PCR was the method, and the copy in TCRdb shows in-frame clones only, minus some. The sample contains tens of thousands of clones, around 80% of which appear only once. The material sequenced was CD45RA- memory CD4+ T cells from PBMCs. These TCRs come from a human donor with narcolepsy.

This chain joins TRBV11-2 and TRBJ2-7, with D possibly TRBD1 on 5 matching bases. The CDR3 length is 12 residues. CDR1 and CDR2 (germline): SGHAT, FQNNGV. Trimming cost V 3 bases and J 3 bases, with 6 bases left between them. CDR3 region: CASSFDSYEQYF. The CDR3 DNA is TGTGCCAGCAGCTTCGACAGCTACGAGCAGTACTTC.

The rearrangement joins TRBV6-1 to TRBJ2-5; D uncertain. The length of the CDR3 is 14 residues. Germline-derived CDR1 and CDR2 are MNHNS and SASEGT. Trimming took 6 bases from V and 3 from J, leaving 14 bases between them. In DNA, the CDR3 is TGTGCCAGCAGATCTGGACGATTTAAAGAGACCCAGTACTTC. Protein sequence: CASRSGRFKETQYF.

CDR3 nucleotide sequence: TGTGCCAGTAGTATAGACGGGAGGACAGGGGGCGCGGAAGGCTACACCTTC. The encoded protein is CASSIDGRTGGAEGYTF. The chain is built from TRBV19 and TRBJ1-2; 11 bases line up with TRBD1. V trimming: 0 bases; J trimming: 8 bases; junction bases outside the gene matches: 11. CDR1 LNHDA and CDR2 SQIVND come from the germline V gene (reference sequence). The CDR3 has 17 amino acids.

V and J are TRBV13 and TRBJ2-7, with a possible D match to TRBD2 (6 bases). Between the trimmed V and J ends, which lost 4 bases and 2 bases, there was a span of 9 bases. Per the germline V gene, CDR1 is PRHDT and CDR2 is FYEKMQ (reference sequence). This CDR3 is 13 amino acids long. The CDR3 DNA sequence: TGTGCCAGCAGCTCCCGCGGGGCCTACGAGCAGTACTTC. Translation gives CASSSRGAYEQYF.

The chain uses TRBV14 and TRBJ2-7, with 14 positions matching TRBD2. The junction had 4 bases not matched to a gene; V was cut back by 3 bases and J by 6 bases. This CDR3 comprises 15 residues. The germline CDR1 and CDR2 sequences are SGHDN and FVKESK. The CDR3 DNA sequence: TGTGCCAGCAGCCACCGACTAGCGGGAGGGGTCGAGCAGTACTTC. It translates to CASSHRLAGGVEQYF.

This chain joins TRBV11-2 and TRBJ2-7; D is perhaps TRBD1 (6 bases). Germline CDR1 is SGHAT and CDR2 is FQNNGV. The CDR3 runs to 16 residues. The germline V and J ends were trimmed by 0 bases and 2 bases, with 14 bases remaining between them. The CDR3 region has the DNA TGTGCCAGCAGCTTAGAAGCAGGGGCCCAAGCCTACGAGCAGTACTTC. Protein: CASSLEAGAQAYEQYF.

V gene TRBV6-1 combines with J gene TRBJ1-3, with 7 bases matching TRBD1. This CDR3 has 14 residues. CDR1 and CDR2 from the germline V gene are MNHNS and SASEGT. V dropped 7 bases and J dropped 0; count of bases not matched to a gene: 3. CDR3 amino acids: CASTAGGSGNTIYF. CDR3 DNA sequence: TGTGCCAGCACTGCAGGGGGCTCTGGAAACACCATATATTTT.

This clone is termed medium-sized. The chain combines TRBV27 with TRBJ2-7; 12 bases match TRBD2. Germline CDR1 MNHEY, CDR2 SMNVEV (reference sequence). The V gene end was trimmed by 6 bases and the J gene end by 6 bases; junction bases not matched to a gene: 6. The CDR3 sequence is 14 residues long. The DNA of the CDR3 is TGTGCCAGCAGATCCCGACTAGCGGGAGTCGAGCAGTACTTC. Residues: CASRSRLAGVEQYF.